This TCR beta chain came from a study of CD8+ T cells in alopecia areata (dated by TCRdb to 2017 to 2018). For the study in its entirety: High-throughput TCRbeta sequencing was used to examine T cell clonal expansion in alopecia areata in both the C3H/HeJ mouse model and human patients. Scalp tissue and sorted CD4+ and CD8+ peripheral blood T cells from patchy and totalis/universalis alopecia areata patients and from healthy controls were covered by human TCRbeta sequencing. RNA was extracted with the PAXgene miRNA kit for fixed scalp, the miRNeasy kit for PBMCs, and the RNeasy kit for mouse skin. Clonality in the scalp was compared among normal scalp (n=4), patchy alopecia areata scalp (n=8), and alopecia totalis/universalis scalp (n=8). Amplification of TCRbeta CDR3 regions was done by immunoSEQ multiplex PCR using 35 Vbeta forward primers and 13 Jbeta reverse primers. Overall results and qualifications from the work: Unlike mouse skin, which is dominated by gammadelta T cells, normal human skin has resident alphabeta T cells that are also sequenced, and this complicates analysis of the scalp TCR repertoire. Compared with mice, TCR sequences shared between patients were less clear, possibly partly because of HLA diversity across the patient population. Compared with normal scalp, lesional scalp had higher clonality and more expanded CD8+ clones, particularly in alopecia totalis/universalis, a pattern that suggests antigenic drive.

The CDR3 runs 13 amino acids, cysteine and phenylalanine included. Just CDR3 DNA is preserved here, 39 bases in frame from base 1. The germline V gene gives CDR1 as MGHRA and CDR2 as YSYEKL. The V and J ends are trimmed by 1 base and 4 bases, leaving 8 bases between them. Library generation was performed with the immunoSEQ multiplex PCR assay. RNA was extracted from all samples and reverse transcribed into cDNA as template for TCR sequencing. SuperScript III was used for first-strand cDNA synthesis, primed with a 2:1 mix of oligo-dT and random hexamers. A synthetic immune receptor repertoire was used to measure amplification bias, and any remaining bias was corrected computationally. The authors processed their data as follows. Raw reads were preprocessed to remove errors, and CDR3 was defined according to IMGT conventions as the region from the conserved cysteine to phenylalanine. Clonality was computed by normalizing Shannon entropy by log2 of the number of productive unique TCRs and subtracting the result from 1. Scalp TCRbeta sequences were cross-referenced with sorted blood CD4 and CD8 repertoires so that the CD4 or CD8 identity of scalp clones could be inferred. TCRdb took over this immuneACCESS table, retaining in-frame rearrangements with V and J assigned. Such tables are incomplete; in checked studies, under half of the missing clones stem from an unresolved V gene, and the remainder is unexplained. V and J calls and clone size follow that table, whereas D and trimming were derived from the DNA. Within this sample are approximately 99,000 clones, with about 60% of them counted one time only. About 23% of the sample is taken by the ten largest.

Note on this clone: Its antigen is currently not known. Qualities for individual bases were not recorded, and no much larger clone is one base off.

Peripheral blood and lesional scalp punch biopsies were obtained from patients with alopecia areata. PBMCs were separated by density centrifugation and stained for CD3, CD4 and CD8, after which CD4+ and CD8+ T cells were sorted on a FACSAria. The untreated alopecia areata patients were recruited through a multicenter biomarker study. Blood CD8+ T cells from five or six biomarker-study patients were further sorted into NKG2D-low and NKG2D-high fractions. The V gene is TRBV4-1 and the J gene is TRBJ2-7, with the D gene uncertain. What was sequenced was NKG2D-low CD8+ T cells sorted from blood. The intended sense of this specimen's cell subset or site label: sorted CD8+ NKG2D-low blood T cells. This TCR was recovered from a human donor with alopecia areata. For the CDR3, the sequence is CASSQASAYEQYF. Here is the DNA: TGCGCCAGCAGCCAAGCTTCGGCTTACGAGCAGTACTTC.